The clone carrying this T cell receptor (beta chain) turned up a few times. The sample originates from a study of blood T cell repertoires in COVID-19. Original processing notes: Scientists estimated how many nucleated cells there were by amplifying reference gene primers. Data came from immunoSEQ multiplex PCR; TCRdb stores just in-frame clones and leaves some out. From that table come the V and J calls and clone size; the DNA was used to work out D and trimming. The sample carries 200,000 to 250,000 clones, about four fifths recorded once. The CDR3 length is 15 residues. With V trimmed by 2 bases and J by 8 bases, 9 bases remained unmatched. Germline CDR1 reads SGHAT; CDR2 reads FQNNGV.

This TCR was recovered from a woman of 80 years or more with acute or convalescent COVID-19. J is TRBJ2-1 and V is TRBV11-2, with 7 bases lining up with TRBD1. Sequenced material: peripheral blood. CDR3 DNA: TGTGCCAGCAGCTTACCCCGAGGGGGCAAGGATGAGCAGTTCTTC. Amino acids: CASSLPRGGKDEQFF.